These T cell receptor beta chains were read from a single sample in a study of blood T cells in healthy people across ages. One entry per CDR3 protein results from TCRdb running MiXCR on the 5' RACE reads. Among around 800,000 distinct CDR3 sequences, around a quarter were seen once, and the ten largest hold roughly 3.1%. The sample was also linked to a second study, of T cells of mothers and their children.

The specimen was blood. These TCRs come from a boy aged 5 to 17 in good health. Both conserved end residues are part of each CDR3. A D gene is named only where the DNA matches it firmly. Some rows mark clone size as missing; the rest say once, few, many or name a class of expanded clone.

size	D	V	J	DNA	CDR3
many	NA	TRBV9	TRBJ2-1	TGTGCCAGCAATCGACTTGGTTGGGCGGAGGATGAGCAGTTCTTC	CASNRLGWAEDEQFF
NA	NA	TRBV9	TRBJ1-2	TGTCCCAGCAGCGCGGGACAATTAGCTAACTATGGCTACACCTTC	CPSSAGQLANYGYTF
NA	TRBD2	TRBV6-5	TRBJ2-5	TGTGCCAGCAGACCGGCTAGCGGAAAAGAGACCCAGTACTTC	CASRPASGKETQYF
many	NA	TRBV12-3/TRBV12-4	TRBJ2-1	TGTGCCAGCAGGGGCGGACGCTTCTACAATGAGCAGTTCTTC	CASRGGRFYNEQFF
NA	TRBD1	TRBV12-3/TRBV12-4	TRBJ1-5	TGTGCCAGCAGTTCAAGGGACAGTCATCAGCCCCAGCATTTT	CASSSRDSHQPQHF
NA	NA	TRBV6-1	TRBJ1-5	TGTGCCAGCAGTGAAGGGGGGACTGATCAGCCCCAGCATTTT	CASSEGGTDQPQHF
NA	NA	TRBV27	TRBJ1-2	TGTGCCAGCAGCATTGACACAAGTAACTATGGCTACACCTTC	CASSIDTSNYGYTF
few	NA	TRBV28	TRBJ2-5	TGTGCCAGCAACCGCAGGACCCAAGAGACCCAGTACTTC	CASNRRTQETQYF
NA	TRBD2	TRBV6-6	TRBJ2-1	TGTGCCACCCAGTTGACTAGCCCGAATGGCCATGAGCAGTTCTTC	CATQLTSPNGHEQFF
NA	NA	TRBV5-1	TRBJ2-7	TGCGCCAGCAGCTTGGACTATAGCTCCTACGAGCAGTACTTC	CASSLDYSSYEQYF
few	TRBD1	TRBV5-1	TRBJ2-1	TGCGCCAGCAGCACCAAGGGGGCAAATGAGCAGTTCTTC	CASSTKGANEQFF
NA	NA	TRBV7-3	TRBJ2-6	TGTGCCAGCAGCTCCCTGGCTACAACGGCTGGGGCCAACGTCCTGACTTTC	CASSSLATTAGANVLTF
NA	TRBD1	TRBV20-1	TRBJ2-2	TGCAGTGCTAGAGCCCAGGGGGCCGGGGAGCTGTTTTTT	CSARAQGAGELFF
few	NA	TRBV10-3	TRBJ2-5	TGTGCCATCGCGACGGAAGAGACCCAGTACTTC	CAIATEETQYF
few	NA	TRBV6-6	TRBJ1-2	TGTGCCAGCAGTAGGGCCGATGGCTACACCTTC	CASSRADGYTF
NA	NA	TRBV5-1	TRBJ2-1	TGCGCCAGCAGCTTTAACCATGAGCAGTTCTTC	CASSFNHEQFF
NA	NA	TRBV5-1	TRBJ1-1	TGCGCCAGCAGCAAAACTAGGGGGAACACTGAAGCTTTCTTT	CASSKTRGNTEAFF
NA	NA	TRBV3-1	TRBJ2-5	TGTGCCAGCAGCCAAGTTAGCGCGACCCAAGAGACCCAGTACTTC	CASSQVSATQETQYF
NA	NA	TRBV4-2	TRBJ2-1	TGTGCCAGCAGCCTCTCCGGGACGCCGTCCTACAATGAGCAGTTCTTC	CASSLSGTPSYNEQFF
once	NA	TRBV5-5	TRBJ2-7	TGTGCCAGCAGCGTCCACCTGGGCGAGCAGTACTTC	CASSVHLGEQYF
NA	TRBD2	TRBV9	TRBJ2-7	TGTGCCAGCAGCGCCCTCGGGACTAGCTACGAGCAGTACTTC	CASSALGTSYEQYF
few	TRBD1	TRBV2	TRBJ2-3	TGTGCCGACACTAACAGGGGAGATACGCAGTATTTT	CADTNRGDTQYF
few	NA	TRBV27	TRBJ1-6	TGTGCCAGCAGTTTACTCTCTCCCCGTCCATCTTTGTCCTCACCCCTCCACTTT	CASSLLSPRPSLSSPLHF
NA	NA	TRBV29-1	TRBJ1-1	TGCAGCGTTGAACAGCAGAACACTGAAGCTTTCTTT	CSVEQQNTEAFF
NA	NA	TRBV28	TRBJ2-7	TGTGCCAGCACCCTCCGGCAGGGCTCCGAGCAGTACTTC	CASTLRQGSEQYF
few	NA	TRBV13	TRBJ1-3	TGTGCCAGCAGCTTACTAATCGCCGGGACGCACGGGTTTGGAAACACCATATATTTT	CASSLLIAGTHGFGNTIYF
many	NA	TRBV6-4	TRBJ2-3	TGTGCCAGCAGTGAGGGGGGCACAGATACGCAGTATTTT	CASSEGGTDTQYF
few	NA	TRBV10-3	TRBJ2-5	TGTGCCATCAGTGATTTGGGGGGCGGACAAGAGACCCAGTACTTC	CAISDLGGGQETQYF
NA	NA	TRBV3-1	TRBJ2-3	TGTGCCAGCAGCCAATTAAGAGATACGCAGTATTTT	CASSQLRDTQYF
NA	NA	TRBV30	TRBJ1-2	TGTGCCTGGAGACCCGGACGGCCCTATGGCTACACCTTC	CAWRPGRPYGYTF
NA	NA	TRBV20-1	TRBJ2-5	TGCAGTGCTAGAGAGGGAAGCGGGCCATTGGAGACCCAGTACTTC	CSAREGSGPLETQYF
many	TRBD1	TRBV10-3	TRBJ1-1	TGTGCCAGCCGACAGGGTAAAACTGAAGCTTTCTTT	CASRQGKTEAFF
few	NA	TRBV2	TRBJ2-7	TGTGCCAGCAGTTCCGAGGGGGGGGTTTACGAGCAGTACTTC	CASSSEGGVYEQYF
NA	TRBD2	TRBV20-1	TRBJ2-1	TGCAGTGCGCGGACTAGCGGGAGCTTATCCTACAATGAGCAGTTCTTC	CSARTSGSLSYNEQFF
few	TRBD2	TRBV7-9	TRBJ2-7	TGTGCCGGCAGCGGGGGCCTCTACGAGCAGTACTTC	CAGSGGLYEQYF
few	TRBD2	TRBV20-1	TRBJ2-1	TGCAGTGCTAGGGGACTACTAGCCTACAATGAGCAGTTCTTC	CSARGLLAYNEQFF
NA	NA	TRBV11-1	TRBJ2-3	TGTGCCAGCAGCTCCCTGTCCAAGACAGATACGCAGTATTTT	CASSSLSKTDTQYF
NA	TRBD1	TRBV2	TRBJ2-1	TGTGCCAGCAGTGAAAGGGACAGGGGGCAAGAGCAGTTCTTC	CASSERDRGQEQFF
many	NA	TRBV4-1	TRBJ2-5	TGCGCCAGCAGCCAAGATGCGTCAGAGGGCGGCCTGCGGACCCAGTACTTC	CASSQDASEGGLRTQYF
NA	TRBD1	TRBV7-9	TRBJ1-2	TGTGCCAGCAGCTTATCGTCAGGCAGGGGGCCACGGGTTGGCTACACCTTC	CASSLSSGRGPRVGYTF
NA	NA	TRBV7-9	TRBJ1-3	TGTGCCAGCAGCTTCGTCGGGGGGGACACCATATATTTT	CASSFVGGDTIYF
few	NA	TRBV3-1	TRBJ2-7	TGTGCCAGCAGCCAGAGGGCCTACGAGCAGTACTTC	CASSQRAYEQYF
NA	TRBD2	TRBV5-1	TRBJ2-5	TGCGCCAGCAGCTTGGATTTCCGGCGGGGGGGCCGGGAGACCCAGTACTTC	CASSLDFRRGGRETQYF
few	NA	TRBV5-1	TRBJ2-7	TGCGCCAGCAGCTTTGAGACGAGAGACCGCGAGCAGTACTTC	CASSFETRDREQYF
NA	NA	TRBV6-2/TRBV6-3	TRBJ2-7	TGTGCCAGCACCCCTCGGCGGGCCGGGTCCGAGCAGTACTTC	CASTPRRAGSEQYF
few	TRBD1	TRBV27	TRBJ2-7	TGTGCCAGCAGTCGCTCCGGGACAGGGGTCAGAAAGCAGTACTTC	CASSRSGTGVRKQYF
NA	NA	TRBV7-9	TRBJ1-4	TGTGCCAGCAGCACGTCGCCGGGACCTGAAAAACTGTTTTTT	CASSTSPGPEKLFF
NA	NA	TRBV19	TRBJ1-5	TGTGCCAGTAGTATGGGCACCGGAAGGCCCCAGCATTTT	CASSMGTGRPQHF
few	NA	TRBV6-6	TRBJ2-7	TGTGCCAGCACCCTCACCCTAAGCTCCTACGAGCAGTACTTC	CASTLTLSSYEQYF
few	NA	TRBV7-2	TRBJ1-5	TGTGCCAGCAGCCTGTGGGCAGGGGATAACCAGCCCCAGCATTTT	CASSLWAGDNQPQHF
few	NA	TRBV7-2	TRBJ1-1	TGTGCCAGCAGCGTAAGGATGAACACTGAAGCTTTCTTT	CASSVRMNTEAFF
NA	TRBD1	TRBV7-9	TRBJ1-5	TGTGCCAGCAGCTTTGGACAGGGGAGGGGTCATCAGCCCCAGCATTTT	CASSFGQGRGHQPQHF
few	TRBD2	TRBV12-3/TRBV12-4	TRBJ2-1	TGTGCCAGCAGTTTTCGTAGCGGGGGTGGTGAGCAGTTCTTC	CASSFRSGGGEQFF
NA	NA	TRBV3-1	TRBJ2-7	TGTGCCAGCGAAAGGGGAGACGCCTACGAGCAGTACTTC	CASERGDAYEQYF
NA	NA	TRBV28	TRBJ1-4	TGTGCCAGCAATTCACGGGCCGAGGGAGAAAAACTGTTTTTT	CASNSRAEGEKLFF
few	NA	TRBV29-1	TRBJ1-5	TGCAGCGTTGGCTCCCCGGGAGGTCAGCCCCAGCATTTT	CSVGSPGGQPQHF
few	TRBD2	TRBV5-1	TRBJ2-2	TGCGCCAGCAGCTCTCCAACTAGCGGGGGGTACGGGGAGCTGTTTTTT	CASSSPTSGGYGELFF